The T cell receptor beta chain under discussion was sequenced for a study of blood T cell repertoires in COVID-19 (TCRdb year 2020). Broadly, across the study: Samples covering the acute and convalescent phases of COVID-19 were provided by collaborators in the United States, Italy and Spain. Subjects who had been exposed to COVID-19, were actively infected with it, or had recovered from it provided the deeply sampled blood TCRbeta repertoires that made up the dataset. Where HLA class I and class II types were available, the types were taken from metadata supplied by the sample provider, not from assay-based typing. A freely available public database, intended as a resource for researchers studying the immune response to SARS-CoV-2, is where the repertoires were released. The sample metadata nearly always contained a de-identified subject ID, COVID-19 status, age in years and sex. The material from the prospective study consisted of cDNA or gDNA derived from T cells, B-cell-depleted T cells, or PBMCs. Samples came from the ongoing ImmuneRACE study (first 160 participants) plus 1,254 subjects from 6 global collaborators.

TCRbeta CDR3 regions were amplified from genomic DNA using the immunoSEQ Assay, a bias-controlled multiplex PCR. The published analysis was carried out like this. Within the assay, amplification of reference gene primers was used to estimate how many nucleated cells each sample contained. To quantify the absolute abundance of each unique TCRbeta CDR3 rearrangement, sequence reads were collapsed and filtered. For each sample, productive Simpson clonality was calculated by taking the square root of Simpson's diversity index across productive rearrangements. TCRdb re-hosts the immuneACCESS table, in-frame sequences only. Its copies lack some clones; in the studies checked, an unresolved V gene accounts for under half of them, and the cause for the rest is not known. V and J calls and clone size are those listed in that table; D and trimming were worked out from the DNA. The sample table holds about 380,000 clones, of which around 89% were seen once. Of the sample, more than 1% falls within the top ten clones.

From cysteine to phenylalanine, the CDR3 is 14 amino acids long. CDR3 DNA only is kept here, 42 bases in frame from base 1. A distance of 14 bases separates the germline ends of V and J, which lose 4 bases and 5 bases respectively. CDR1 is given as MGHRA and CDR2 as YSYEKL, both from the germline V gene. As concerns this clone: Its antigen is unknown. Base quality data are lacking; no much larger clone is found one base away.

Study-wide conclusions, independent of this receptor: How much clinical and demographic metadata was included differed by source and by participant, and the metadata was provided uncurated.

The collaborating institutions used their own protocols to collect whole blood in K2EDTA tubes. For TCRbeta analysis, collaborator samples were shipped as frozen whole blood, as isolated PBMCs, or as DNA extracted from either sample type. Recombination linked TRBV4-1 to TRBJ2-5, with TRBD2 as a weak D call on 6 bases. Input material: peripheral blood. This clonotype originated in a man aged 35 to 55 with acute or convalescent COVID-19. Here the CDR3 is given as CASSRDLTVETQYF. The DNA is TGCGCCAGCAGCCGGGACTTAACGGTGGAGACCCAGTACTTC.